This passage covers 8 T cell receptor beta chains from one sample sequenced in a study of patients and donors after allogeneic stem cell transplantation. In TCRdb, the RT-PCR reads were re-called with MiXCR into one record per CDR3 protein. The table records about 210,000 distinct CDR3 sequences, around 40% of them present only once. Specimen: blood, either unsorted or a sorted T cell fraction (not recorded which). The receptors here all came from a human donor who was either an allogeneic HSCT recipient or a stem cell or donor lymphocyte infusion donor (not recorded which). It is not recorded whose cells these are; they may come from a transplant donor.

CDR3 protein: CASALGITEAFF. DNA of the CDR3: TGTGCCAGCGCCCTAGGGATCACTGAAGCTTTCTTT. The gene calls are TRBV5-5 and TRBJ1-1, with D uncertain. Trimming left V 7 bases short and J 4 bases short, with 11 bases between. CDR1 is SGHKS, CDR2 YYEKEE, per germline (reference sequence). This CDR3 has 12 residues.

Here the CDR3 reads CSASGGGTEAFF. The CDR3 DNA reads as TGCAGTGCTTCAGGGGGGGGCACTGAAGCTTTCTTT. The chain joins TRBV20-1 to TRBJ1-1; 7 positions match TRBD1. Germline-derived CDR1 and CDR2 are DFQATT and SNEGSKA (reference sequence). V lost 5 bases to trimming and J lost 4 bases; unmatched junction nucleotides: 4. CDR3 length: 12 amino acids.

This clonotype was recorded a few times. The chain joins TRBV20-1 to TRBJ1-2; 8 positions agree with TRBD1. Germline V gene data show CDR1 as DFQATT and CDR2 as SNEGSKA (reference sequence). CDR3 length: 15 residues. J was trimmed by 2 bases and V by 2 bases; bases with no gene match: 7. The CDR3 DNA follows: TGCAGTGCTAGATTCGGACAGGGCACAAACTATGGCTACACCTTC. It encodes CSARFGQGTNYGYTF.

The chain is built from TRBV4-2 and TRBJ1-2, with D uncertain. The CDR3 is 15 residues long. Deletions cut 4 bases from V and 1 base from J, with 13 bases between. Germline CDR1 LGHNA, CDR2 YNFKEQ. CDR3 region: CASSPKTDFNYGYTF. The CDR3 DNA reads TGTGCCAGCAGCCCTAAGACCGATTTTAACTATGGCTACACCTTC.

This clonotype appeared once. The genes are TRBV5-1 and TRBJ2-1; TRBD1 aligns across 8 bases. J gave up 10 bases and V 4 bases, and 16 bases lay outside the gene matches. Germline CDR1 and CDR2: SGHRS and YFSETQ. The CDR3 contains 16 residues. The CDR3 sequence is CASSPGQDRVNREQFF. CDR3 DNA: TGCGCCAGCAGCCCGGGACAGGACCGAGTGAATAGGGAGCAGTTCTTC.

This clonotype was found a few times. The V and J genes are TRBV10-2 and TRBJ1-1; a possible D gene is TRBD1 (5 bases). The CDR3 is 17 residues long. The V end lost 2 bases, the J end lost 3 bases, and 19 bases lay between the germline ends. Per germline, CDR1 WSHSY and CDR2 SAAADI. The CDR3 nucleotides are TGCGCCAGCAGTGAGACCCAGGGAATTGCTGCGGACACTGAAGCTTTCTTT. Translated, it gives CASSETQGIAADTEAFF.

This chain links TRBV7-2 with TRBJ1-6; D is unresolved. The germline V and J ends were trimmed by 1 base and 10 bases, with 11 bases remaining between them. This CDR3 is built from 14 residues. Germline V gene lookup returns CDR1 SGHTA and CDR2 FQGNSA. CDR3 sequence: CASSLGPATSPLHF. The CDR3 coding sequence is TGTGCCAGCAGCTTAGGACCGGCCACCTCACCCCTCCACTTT.

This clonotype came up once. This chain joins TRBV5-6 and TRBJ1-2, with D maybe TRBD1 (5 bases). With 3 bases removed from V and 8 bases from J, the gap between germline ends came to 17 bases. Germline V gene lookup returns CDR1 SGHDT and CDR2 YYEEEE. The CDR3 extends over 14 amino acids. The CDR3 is CASSWGTPGGGYTF. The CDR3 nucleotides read TGTGCCAGCAGCTGGGGGACGCCCGGAGGAGGCTACACCTTC. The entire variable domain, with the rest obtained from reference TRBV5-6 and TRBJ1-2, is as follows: DAGVTQSPTHLIKTRGQQVTLRCSPKSGHDTVSWYQQALGQGPQFIFQYYEEEERQRGNFPDRFSGHQFPNYSSELNVNALLLGDSALYLCASSWGTPGGGYTFGSGTRLTVV.